The clone carrying this T cell receptor (beta chain) showed up just once. The target antigen is unknown. Terminally differentiated effector memory CD45RA+ cells were excluded from the naive CD8 cells, which were CD45RO-negative and positively selected for CCR7. In germline, CDR1 is SEHNR, CDR2 FQNEAQ (reference sequence). With 1 base removed from V and 4 bases from J, the gap between germline ends came to 14 bases. The CDR3 has 16 amino acids. This sample stems from a study of shared clonotypes between healthy human individuals. The authors ran the assay at deep level. Clones were read by immunoSEQ multiplex PCR, and TCRdb kept only the in-frame ones, dropping some. The table shows 550,000 to 750,000 clones, with under 95% occurring only once. Overall study findings and caveats: Among a few donors, approximately 5% of naive CD4 clonotypes were found in common.

The clonotype originates from a man younger than 40 in good health. Sequences were obtained from naive CD8+ T cells sorted from blood. The chain employs TRBV7-9 and TRBJ2-1; possibly TRBD2 for D (5 bases). The DNA of the CDR3 is TGTGCCAGCAGCTTAGAAGGGCGGGTTTCGTACAATGAGCAGTTCTTC. This sequence encodes CASSLEGRVSYNEQFF. The full variable domain, completed using reference TRBV7-9 and TRBJ2-1, is DTGVSQNPRHKITKRGQNVTFRCDPISEHNRLYWYRQTLGQGPEFLTYFQNEAQLEKSRLLSDRFSAERPKGSFSTLEIQRTEQGDSAMYLCASSLEGRVSYNEQFFGPGTRLTVL.